The next 26 T cell receptor beta chains were all read from a single sample in a study of breast tumors, draining lymph nodes, adjacent tissues. TCRdb redid the calling of the multiplex PCR reads with MiXCR, one entry per CDR3 protein. The table lists about 200,000 distinct CDR3 sequences, roughly a third of them singletons. Samples came from axillary lymph nodes draining the breast cancer. The sample was axillary lymph node tissue. All receptors derive from a female donor with breast cancer. Some clones in this sample may be carry-over from other donors' samples.

The J gene is TRBJ2-2, the V gene TRBV7-9; D may be TRBD1 or TRBD2 (5 bases each). The V gene's germline CDR1 is SEHNR and CDR2 FQNEAQ (reference sequence). CDR3 size: 15 residues. V was trimmed by 5 bases and J by 0 bases, leaving 10 bases between them. The CDR3 DNA is TGTGCCAGCAGCACAGGACTGGCGAACACCGGGGAGCTGTTTTTT. It yields the protein CASSTGLANTGELFF.

With respect to this clonotype: Possible read error: a much larger clone is one base away. This chain uses TRBV7-8 with TRBJ2-1; maybe TRBD1 (5 bases). The germline V gene has CDR1 SGHVS and CDR2 FQNEAQ. CDR3 length equals 15 residues. CDR3 bases: TGTGCCAGCAGTCCCCCAGGGCGTCGAGACAATGAGCAGCTCTTC. It yields the protein CASSPPGRRDNEQLF.

The sample holds one count of this clonotype. This chain joins TRBV12-3 or TRBV12-4 and TRBJ2-6; 7 bases align to TRBD2. The CDR3 loop spans 17 amino acids. Germline trimming cut 6 bases from V and 4 bases from J; bases unmatched to any gene: 12. For the CDR3, the DNA is TGTGCCAGCAGCATCATGGCGGGGGTTGGAGGGGCCAACGTCCTGACTTTC. Translation gives CASSIMAGVGGANVLTF.

This clonotype was counted many times. V gene TRBV20-1 combines with J gene TRBJ2-7; 9 bases match TRBD1. The germline gives CDR1 DFQATT, CDR2 SNEGSKA (reference sequence). The V and J ends lost 6 bases and 4 bases, in that order; junction bases with no gene match: 13. The CDR3 runs 15 residues. CDR3: CSASLDRGRWYEQYF. The CDR3 DNA sequence: TGCAGTGCCTCATTGGACAGGGGAAGATGGTACGAGCAGTACTTC.

This clonotype was seen many times. The chain joins TRBV2 to TRBJ1-4; D is possibly TRBD1 (5 bases). CDR1 and CDR2 (germline): SNHLY, FYNNEI. With 4 bases removed from V and 8 bases from J, the gap between germline ends came to 14 bases. CDR3 length equals 14 residues. The CDR3 sequence is CASSGVTEREKLFF. CDR3 sequence (DNA): TGTGCCAGCAGTGGAGTGACAGAGAGAGAAAAACTGTTTTTT.

This clonotype has ten or more counts. This rearrangement joins TRBV11-1 to TRBJ2-1, with TRBD1 identical over 10 bases. J gave up 6 bases and V 5 bases, and 1 base lay outside the gene matches. The CDR3 spans 13 residues. Germline V gene sequence: CDR1 SGHAT, CDR2 FQDESV (reference sequence). CDR3 bases: TGTGCCAGCAGCAGGACAGGGGGCAATGAGCAGTTCTTC. Translated, it gives CASSRTGGNEQFF.

This clonotype was counted many times. The chain is built from TRBV9 and TRBJ2-7; perhaps TRBD2 as D (6 bases). Germline values: CDR1 SGDLS, CDR2 YYNGEE. The CDR3 extends over 13 amino acids. The V end lost 2 bases, the J end lost 5 bases, and 11 bases lay between the germline ends. Written as DNA, the CDR3 is TGTGCCAGCAGCGTTGGACTACGTGACGAGCAGTACTTC. The encoded protein is CASSVGLRDEQYF. Using reference TRBV9 and TRBJ2-7 for the parts outside the CDR3, the full variable domain is DSGVTQTPKHLITATGQRVTLRCSPRSGDLSVYWYQQSLDQGLQFLIQYYNGEERAKGNILERFSAQQFPDLHSELNLSSLELGDSALYFCASSVGLRDEQYFGPGTRLTVT.

This clonotype was seen many times. The chain joins TRBV6-1 to TRBJ2-7; the D call may be TRBD1 or TRBD2 (5 bases each). Gene TRBJ2-1 matches the end of the DNA better, so the J call may be wrong. In germline, CDR1 is MNHNS, CDR2 SASEGT. This CDR3 spans 12 amino acids. DNA for the CDR3: TGTGCCAGCAGTGAACCCCCGGGACGCCAGTTCTTC. Protein sequence: CASSEPPGRQFF.

The sample holds many counts of this clonotype. The V gene is TRBV20-1, the J gene TRBJ2-1; perhaps TRBD1 as D (5 bases). The CDR3 is made up of 13 amino acids. In germline, CDR1 is DFQATT, CDR2 SNEGSKA (reference sequence). V was cut by 3 bases and J by 7 bases, with 13 bases left in between. CDR3 DNA: TGCAGTGCTAGTAAACAGGTTGCGAATGAGCAGTTCTTC. This encodes CSASKQVANEQFF.

This chain joins TRBV20-1 and TRBJ2-3; TRBD1 is a possible D gene (6 bases). The V gene lost 1 base and the J gene lost 2 bases, with 19 bases spanning the gap. This CDR3 spans 17 amino acids. Per the germline V gene, CDR1 is DFQATT and CDR2 is SNEGSKA (reference sequence). CDR3 amino acids: CSARGRPGAAYTDTQYF. The CDR3 DNA follows: TGCAGTGCTAGAGGTCGCCCAGGGGCGGCGTACACAGATACGCAGTATTTT.

Remarks on this clonotype: An end of the junction differs from the germline gene, which may be a read error. The V gene is TRBV7-2, the J gene TRBJ1-3, with D perhaps matching TRBD1 (5 bases). CDR1 SGHTA and CDR2 FQGNSA come from the germline V gene. This CDR3 has 16 amino acids. The CDR3 protein is CASSLAAGQYGNAIYF. CDR3 in DNA: TGTGCCAGCAGCTTAGCCGCAGGGCAATATGGAAACGCCATATATTTT.

This clonotype was detected ten times or more. The chain carries TRBV20-1 and TRBJ1-5, with D possibly matching TRBD1 (6 bases). This CDR3 spans 12 amino acids. Germline lookup yields CDR1 DFQATT and CDR2 SNEGSKA (reference sequence). Trimming shortened V by 3 bases and J by 4 bases, and 7 bases separated the two germline ends. This CDR3 is CSASRGNQPQHF. DNA of the CDR3: TGCAGTGCTAGCAGGGGAAATCAGCCCCAGCATTTT.

As for this clonotype: Likely a read error: the CDR3 ends without its conserved phenylalanine or tryptophan. In DNA, the CDR3 is TGTGCCAGTAGGACCGGGACTAGCGGGAGAGGAGAGACCCAGTACTCC. Translated, it gives CASRTGTSGRGETQYS. The rearrangement uses TRBV19 and TRBJ2-5, with 14 bases aligning to TRBD2. Germline values: CDR1 LNHDA, CDR2 SQIVND (reference sequence). After removal of 6 bases from V and 4 bases from J, the junction contained 7 bases not matched to a gene. This CDR3 is 16 amino acids long.

This clonotype was seen only once. V usage is TRBV18 and J usage is TRBJ2-7; D may be TRBD2 (5 bases). The germline gives CDR1 KGHSH, CDR2 LQKENI. V shed 3 bases and J shed 2 bases, with 14 bases lying between them. CDR3 size: 15 residues. For the CDR3, the DNA is TGTGCCAGCTCACCTAACTCTTGGGGAGCCTACGAGCAGTACTTC. Translating gives CASSPNSWGAYEQYF.

This clonotype was observed at least ten times. This rearrangement joins TRBV15 to TRBJ1-4; 7 bases are a match to TRBD1. The V gene's germline CDR1 is LNHNV and CDR2 YYDKDF (reference sequence). The CDR3 consists of 15 residues. With V trimmed by 0 bases and J by 10 bases, 8 bases remained unmatched. CDR3 protein: CATSRERLAGGKLFF. CDR3 in DNA: TGTGCCACCAGCAGAGAACGACTGGCAGGGGGAAAACTGTTTTTT.

CDR3 DNA: TGTGCCAGCAGTGAGACAGTGACCGGGGAGCTGTTTTTT. It specifies CASSETVTGELFF. V and J are TRBV6-1 and TRBJ2-2; the D gene is possibly TRBD1 (5 bases). Per the germline V gene, CDR1 is MNHNS and CDR2 is SASEGT. The V end was cut by 3 bases, the J end by 5 bases, with 7 bases between. The CDR3 is made up of 13 amino acids.

The rearrangement uses TRBV27 and TRBJ2-7; tentative D call: TRBD2 (5 bases). CDR1 is MNHEY and CDR2 is SMNVEV in the germline V gene (reference sequence). This CDR3 is built from 15 residues. The ends were cut back, 3 bases at V and 1 base at J, with 13 bases in the middle. CDR3 bases: TGTGCCAGCAGTTTTTGGCCGGGATATTCCTACGAGCAGTACTTC. Protein sequence: CASSFWPGYSYEQYF.

The V and J genes are TRBV20-1 and TRBJ1-2, with D possibly matching TRBD1 (5 bases). The CDR3 has 14 residues. Per the germline V gene, CDR1 is DFQATT and CDR2 is SNEGSKA (reference sequence). CDR3 DNA sequence: TGCAGAGCGGGGGACTTGGTTGGGGTAGGGGGCTACACCTTC. Its translation is CRAGDLVGVGGYTF.

This clonotype was observed a handful of times. The CDR3 loop is CASSLVGTDSTDTQYF. The CDR3 bases are TGCGCCAGCAGCTTGGTGGGGACAGACAGCACAGATACGCAGTATTTT. The rearrangement links TRBV5-1 to TRBJ2-3, with 7 bases that match TRBD1. After removal of 0 bases from V and 0 bases from J, the junction contained 4 bases not matched to a gene. This CDR3 is 16 amino acids long. CDR1 is SGHRS and CDR2 is YFSETQ in the germline V gene. The full variable domain, completed using reference TRBV5-1 and TRBJ2-3, is KAGVTQTPRYLIKTRGQQVTLSCSPISGHRSVSWYQQTPGQGLQFLFEYFSETQRNKGNFPGRFSGRQFSNSRSEMNVSTLELGDSALYLCASSLVGTDSTDTQYFGPGTRLTVL.

This sequence joins TRBV4-2 and TRBJ2-2; no clear D gene. CDR3 length: 16 residues. Germline V gene data show CDR1 as LGHNA and CDR2 as YNFKEQ. Trimming took 5 bases from V and 1 from J, leaving 14 bases between them. The CDR3 nucleotides read TGTGCCAGCAGCTTGGACCTAACACGGAACACCGGGGAGCTGTTTTTT. Translation: CASSLDLTRNTGELFF.

This clonotype has a handful of counts. V gene TRBV28 combines with J gene TRBJ1-2; D may be TRBD1 (6 bases). The ends were cut back, 5 bases at V and 0 bases at J, with 13 bases in the middle. This CDR3 is built from 15 residues. CDR1 is MDHEN and CDR2 is SYDVKM in the germline V gene. CDR3 bases: TGTGCCAGCAGTGTAGGGGGGACTTCTAACTATGGCTACACCTTC. Translating gives CASSVGGTSNYGYTF.

The table lists this clonotype with many counts. V gene TRBV11-2 combines with J gene TRBJ1-4; D gene ambiguous. CDR3 size: 16 residues. The V gene's germline CDR1 is SGHAT and CDR2 FQNNGV. V was clipped by 3 bases and J by 0 bases, with 11 bases between them. The CDR3 sequence: CASSLGLRATNEKLFF. The CDR3, as DNA: TGTGCCAGCAGCTTGGGTCTGAGGGCAACTAATGAAAAACTGTTTTTT. Based on the CDR3 plus reference TRBV11-2 and TRBJ1-4, the full variable domain is EAGVAQSPRYKIIEKRQSVAFWCNPISGHATLYWYQQILGQGPKLLIQFQNNGVVDDSQLPKDRFSAERLKGVDSTLKIQPAKLEDSAVYLCASSLGLRATNEKLFFGSGTQLSVL.

This clonotype was detected only once. The germline gene is not matched at one end of the junction; a read error may be the cause. CDR3 residues: CASSPSSGCTF. In DNA, the CDR3 is TGTGCCAGCTCACCATCTAGCGGCTGCACCTTC. The rearrangement links TRBV18 to TRBJ1-2; unclear D gene. CDR3 length: 11 amino acids. Germline lookup yields CDR1 KGHSH and CDR2 LQKENI.

This clonotype was counted many times. This chain uses TRBV10-3 with TRBJ2-1; 9 positions match TRBD1. J gave up 8 bases and V 5 bases, and 4 bases lay outside the gene matches. Germline-derived CDR1 and CDR2 are ENHRY and SYGVKD. The CDR3 covers 13 residues. CDR3 protein: CAISPGQGYEQFF. CDR3 coding DNA: TGTGCCATCAGTCCGGGACAGGGATATGAGCAGTTCTTC.

This clonotype has a count of ten or more. The chain combines TRBV10-2 with TRBJ1-5, with no clear D. The CDR3 is 13 residues long. V was cut by 7 bases and J by 3 bases, with 10 bases left in between. Germline CDR1 and CDR2: WSHSY and SAAADI. The CDR3 DNA is TGCGCCAGCACGGCCAATATCAATCAGCCCCAGCATTTT. This encodes CASTANINQPQHF.

Of note for this clonotype: One base away lies a much larger clone, so this may be a sequencing read error. This chain joins TRBV7-9 and TRBJ1-2; the D is unclear. Germline lookup yields CDR1 SEHNR and CDR2 FQNEAQ (reference sequence). The CDR3 is made up of 15 amino acids. This CDR3 reads CASSLGVILDYGYAF. For the CDR3, the DNA is TGTGCCAGCAGCTTAGGGGTAATATTAGACTATGGCTACGCCTTC.